Below are 27 T cell receptor beta chains sequenced from a single sample in a study of T cells in Graves' hyperthyroidism and ophthalmopathy. Amplification targeted TCR beta CDR3 regions from RNA transcripts. When the TCR CDR3 underwent first-round RT-PCR, the HTBI primer set was used. TCRdb reprocessed the multiplex PCR reads with MiXCR, giving one entry per CDR3 protein. Seen here are fewer than 450,000 distinct CDR3 sequences, about 18% observed once, and the top ten hold 30% to 35%. The specimen was blood. The receptors derive from a woman aged 25 to 39 with Graves' hyperthyroidism that later progressed to Graves' ophthalmopathy.

The chain links TRBV7-9 to TRBJ1-4, with 10 bases matching TRBD1. Losses at the gene ends were 4 bases for V and 4 bases for J; bases not matched to a gene: 18. The CDR3 runs to 20 residues. Germline V gene data show CDR1 as SEHNR and CDR2 as FQNEAQ (reference sequence). The CDR3, as DNA: TGTGCCAGCAGCTACCCGCCACGATCGTGGACAGGGGGTCTTAATGAAAAACTGTTTTTT. Protein sequence: CASSYPPRSWTGGLNEKLFF.

This clonotype was counted ten times or more. In DNA form, the CDR3 reads TGTGCCAGCAGCCAAGAAGGGACTCGTCTTAACTACGAGCAGTACTTC. Its protein is CASSQEGTRLNYEQYF. The genes are TRBV3-1 and TRBJ2-7, with D tentatively TRBD2 (6 bases). Trimming cost V 0 bases and J 3 bases, with 15 bases left between them. The germline V gene encodes CDR1 LGHDT and CDR2 YNNKEL (reference sequence). This CDR3 has 16 residues.

At least ten counts were recorded for this clonotype. This sequence joins TRBV6-1 and TRBJ2-6, with unresolved D. Germline CDR1 reads MNHNS; CDR2 reads SASEGT. The CDR3 is 16 amino acids. V was shortened by 0 bases and J by 0 bases, with 6 bases between the two germline ends. The CDR3 spells CASSEAKYSGANVLTF. The CDR3 DNA reads as TGTGCCAGCAGTGAAGCGAAGTACTCTGGGGCCAACGTCCTGACTTTC.

This clonotype was observed many times. The rearrangement joins TRBV30 to TRBJ2-1; D call uncertain. The CDR3 totals 12 residues. Germline values: CDR1 GTSNPN, CDR2 SVGIG (reference sequence). V was clipped by 2 bases and J by 9 bases, with 11 bases between them. The CDR3 loop is CAWSLLGIEQFF. For the CDR3, the DNA is TGTGCCTGGAGTCTCTTAGGCATTGAGCAGTTCTTC.

This clonotype was seen repeatedly, ten times or more. The J gene is TRBJ2-2, the V gene TRBV30; 8 nucleotides agree with TRBD1. V was clipped by 1 base and J by 0 bases; unmatched bases: 4. This CDR3 has 16 residues. Germline CDR1 and CDR2: GTSNPN and SVGIG (reference sequence). The chain's CDR3 is CAWSARDRTNTGELFF. For the CDR3, the DNA is TGTGCCTGGAGTGCGCGGGACAGGACGAACACCGGGGAGCTGTTTTTT. The full variable domain, in which reference TRBV30 and TRBJ2-2 provide the parts outside the CDR3, is SQTIHQWPATLVQPVGSPLSLECTVEGTSNPNLYWYRQAAGRGLQLLFYSVGIGQISSEVPQNLSASRPQDRQFILSSKKLLLSDSGFYLCAWSARDRTNTGELFFGEGSRLTVL.

The table lists this clonotype with many counts. CDR3 protein: CASSLSGGRGDTIYF. The CDR3 DNA reads TGTGCCAGCAGTTTATCCGGGGGACGGGGGGACACCATATATTTT. This chain connects TRBV27 to TRBJ1-3, with D perhaps TRBD1 (5 bases). The CDR3 covers 15 residues. Germline V gene sequence: CDR1 MNHEY, CDR2 SMNVEV (reference sequence). The germline V and J ends were trimmed by 0 bases and 8 bases, with 14 bases remaining between them.

This clonotype was recorded a few times. The chain combines TRBV7-9 with TRBJ2-7, with 8 bases that match TRBD2. V trimming: 3 bases; J trimming: 6 bases; junction bases outside the gene matches: 13. This CDR3 spans 16 amino acids. Looked up from germline, CDR1 is SEHNR and CDR2 is FQNEAQ (reference sequence). CDR3 coding DNA: TGTGCCAGCAGCTTCTTGGAACGGGAGGGGGAGGGCGAGCAGTACTTC. Translation: CASSFLEREGEGEQYF.

This clonotype was recorded a few times. This chain links TRBV6-2 or TRBV6-3 with TRBJ2-7; 8 bases match TRBD2. Germline CDR1 reads MNHEY; CDR2 reads SVGEGT. V trimming: 4 bases; J trimming: 3 bases; junction bases outside the gene matches: 8. CDR3 size: 15 residues. The CDR3: CASSSQPGTSYEQYF. DNA of the CDR3: TGTGCCAGCAGTTCCCAACCCGGGACTAGCTACGAGCAGTACTTC.

This sequence joins TRBV6-1 and TRBJ1-5; TRBD1 might be the D (5 bases). This CDR3 spans 15 amino acids. Germline assignment: CDR1 MNHNS and CDR2 SASEGT. The V and J ends lost 6 bases and 0 bases respectively, with 12 bases between them. The CDR3 nucleotides read TGTGCCAGCAGGGACACTGGATATAGCAATCAGCCCCAGCATTTT. Its translation: CASRDTGYSNQPQHF.

This clonotype was counted many times. The V call is TRBV2, the J call TRBJ2-7; a possible D gene is TRBD1 (7 bases). Looked up from germline, CDR1 is SNHLY and CDR2 is FYNNEI. The V end was cut by 2 bases, the J end by 1 base, with 12 bases between. The CDR3 loop spans 15 amino acids. CDR3 region: CASSESRDRSYEQYF. DNA of the CDR3: TGTGCCAGCAGTGAATCGCGGGACAGATCCTACGAGCAGTACTTC.

This clonotype has a count of ten or more. V is TRBV27 and J is TRBJ2-3, with TRBD2 matching 13 bases. In germline, CDR1 is MNHEY, CDR2 SMNVEV (reference sequence). V trimming: 6 bases; J trimming: 5 bases; junction bases outside the gene matches: 8. The CDR3 is 16 residues long. The DNA for the CDR3 is TGTGCCAGCAGCCGCACTAGCGGGGGGGCCAGAGATACGCAGTATTTT. Translation: CASSRTSGGARDTQYF.

This rearrangement joins TRBV20-1 to TRBJ1-5; maybe TRBD1 (5 bases). The ends were cut back, 4 bases at V and 3 bases at J, with 10 bases in the middle. Germline loops: CDR1 DFQATT, CDR2 SNEGSKA (reference sequence). The CDR3 is 13 residues long. CDR3 sequence: CSAKRQNNQPQHF. The CDR3 nucleotides are TGCAGTGCTAAGCGACAGAACAATCAGCCCCAGCATTTT.

This clonotype was found many times. A read error may account for a junction end that differs from germline. This chain uses TRBV10-3 with TRBJ1-3; weak D call: TRBD1 (5 bases). Germline V gene lookup returns CDR1 ENHRY and CDR2 SYGVKD. This CDR3 contains 14 residues. The CDR3 spells CAISESGSGNTIYF. In DNA, the CDR3 is TGTGCCATCAGCGAGTCAGGGTCTGGAAACACCATATATTTT.

V usage is TRBV30 and J usage is TRBJ1-5, with 7 bases fitting TRBD1. J was trimmed by 7 bases and V by 1 base; bases with no gene match: 7. CDR1 and CDR2 from the germline V gene are GTSNPN and SVGIG (reference sequence). There are 14 residues in the CDR3. Here the CDR3 reads CAWSGQGSWQPQHF. Here the CDR3 DNA reads TGTGCCTGGAGTGGACAGGGTTCATGGCAGCCCCAGCATTTT.

There are many counts of this clonotype. The chain combines TRBV11-2 with TRBJ2-5; no firm D call. The CDR3 is 13 amino acids. From germline, CDR1 is SGHAT and CDR2 FQNNGV. V dropped 2 bases and J dropped 3 bases, with 7 bases sitting between them. The CDR3 here is CASSLLAEETQYF. Here the CDR3 DNA reads TGTGCCAGCAGCTTACTTGCAGAAGAGACCCAGTACTTC.

The chain carries TRBV7-3 and TRBJ2-4; 13 bases line up with TRBD2. Germline CDR1 reads SGHTA; CDR2 reads FQGTGA. The trim removed 3 bases at V and 1 base at J, leaving 0 bases unmatched. The CDR3 contains 16 residues. This CDR3 reads CASSLTSGRAKNIQYF. As DNA, the CDR3 is TGTGCCAGCAGCTTGACTAGCGGGAGGGCCAAAAACATTCAGTACTTC.

This clonotype was observed many times. The chain uses TRBV2 and TRBJ2-3; tentatively, D is TRBD1 (6 bases). The CDR3 consists of 12 residues. CDR1 and CDR2 from the germline V gene are SNHLY and FYNNEI. V was cut by 1 base and J by 13 bases, with 12 bases left in between. CDR3 residues: CASSEGTAREYF. The CDR3 DNA reads TGTGCCAGCAGTGAAGGGACAGCCCGGGAGTATTTT.

At least ten counts were recorded for this clonotype. Germline and junction disagree at one end, which may indicate a read error. This chain links TRBV11-2 with TRBJ2-1, with TRBD2 matching 8 bases. Germline V CDR1 and CDR2: SGHAT, FQNNGV. The CDR3 runs to 14 residues. The CDR3 sequence: CARRGSGRYNEQFF. The DNA of the CDR3 is TGTGCCCGCAGGGGAAGCGGGAGATATAATGAGCAGTTCTTC.

This clonotype was counted a few times. The V call is TRBV4-1, the J call TRBJ1-2; 8 bases fit TRBD1. The CDR3 has 14 amino acids. The V gene end was trimmed by 3 bases and the J gene end by 8 bases; junction bases not matched to a gene: 8. From germline, CDR1 is MGHRA and CDR2 YSYEKL. The CDR3 here is CASSHLGSGGGYTF. For the CDR3, the DNA is TGCGCCAGCAGCCACCTTGGGTCAGGGGGCGGCTACACCTTC.

This clonotype has ten or more counts. The chain combines TRBV25-1 with TRBJ2-1; D is perhaps TRBD1 (6 bases). The CDR3 runs to 20 residues. Germline V CDR1 and CDR2: MGHDK, SYGVNS. V was trimmed by 4 bases and J by 4 bases, leaving 29 bases between them. The CDR3 loop reads CASSASQGFDAPRFYNEQFF. The CDR3 nucleotides read TGTGCCAGCAGTGCTTCACAGGGTTTCGATGCCCCTAGATTTTACAATGAGCAGTTCTTC.

As for this clonotype: Since a much larger clone is just one base distant, this may be a read error. The rearrangement links TRBV7-9 to TRBJ2-7, with D possibly TRBD2 on 7 matching bases. Per the germline V gene, CDR1 is SEHNR and CDR2 is FQNEAQ (reference sequence). This CDR3 region has 16 residues. V gave up 5 bases and J gave up 6 bases, with 23 bases separating them. CDR3 DNA: TGTGCCAGCAGCGTAGGGGGGGGTAGGGGGGGCCTCGAGCAGTACTTC. It specifies CASSVGGGRGGLEQYF.

This clonotype was detected ten times or more. This chain connects TRBV28 to TRBJ1-1, with 9 bases matching TRBD1. The CDR3 extends over 16 amino acids. Trimming at V came to 4 bases and at J to 0 bases, leaving 6 bases not matched to a gene. Germline V lookup: CDR1 MDHEN, CDR2 SYDVKM. CDR3: CASSSDRGVMNTEAFF. DNA of the CDR3: TGTGCCAGCAGTTCGGACAGGGGAGTCATGAACACTGAAGCTTTCTTT.

This clonotype has at least ten counts. This rearrangement joins TRBV28 to TRBJ2-5; TRBD1 agrees at 7 bases. From germline, CDR1 is MDHEN and CDR2 SYDVKM. V was clipped by 2 bases and J by 0 bases; unmatched bases: 9. The CDR3 totals 17 residues. CDR3 loop: CASSLDRARRYQETQYF. The CDR3 DNA reads as TGTGCCAGCAGTTTAGACAGGGCCAGACGGTACCAAGAGACCCAGTACTTC. Combining the CDR3 with reference TRBV28 and TRBJ2-5 gives the whole variable domain DVKVTQSSRYLVKRTGEKVFLECVQDMDHENMFWYRQDPGLGLRLIYFSYDVKMKEKGDIPEGYSVSREKKERFSLILESASTNQTSMYLCASSLDRARRYQETQYFGPGTRLLVL.

This clonotype was detected many times. The V and J genes are TRBV6-1 and TRBJ2-7, with TRBD2 as a possible D gene (5 bases). V dropped 0 bases and J dropped 7 bases, with 19 bases sitting between them. The CDR3 has 16 amino acids. The V gene's germline CDR1 is MNHNS and CDR2 SASEGT. The CDR3 bases are TGTGCCAGCAGTGAAGCACCGGGGAGCGAAGGATGGGAGCAGTACTTC. It specifies CASSEAPGSEGWEQYF.

This clonotype has more than one count but fewer than ten. The chain carries TRBV5-4 and TRBJ2-5, with TRBD2 matching 10 bases. Looked up from germline, CDR1 is SGHNT and CDR2 is YYREEE (reference sequence). The CDR3 length is 16 residues. The V gene end was trimmed by 0 bases and the J gene end by 3 bases; junction bases not matched to a gene: 5. The CDR3 bases are TGTGCCAGCAGCTTGGATAGGACTAGCGGAAAAGAGACCCAGTACTTC. Translating gives CASSLDRTSGKETQYF.

This clonotype was counted between two and nine times. The V call is TRBV4-1, the J call TRBJ1-5; a weak D match, TRBD1 (6 bases). V lost 3 bases and J 0 bases, leaving 15 bases between the germline ends. CDR3 length equals 17 residues. Germline V lookup: CDR1 MGHRA, CDR2 YSYEKL. The CDR3 DNA sequence: TGCGCCAGCAGCCATGGAAGGGGGTTTCATAGCAATCAGCCCCAGCATTTT. Translation: CASSHGRGFHSNQPQHF.

This clonotype was seen ten or more times. The genes are TRBV11-1 and TRBJ1-3, with TRBD1 matching over 9 bases. The CDR3 runs 17 residues. The trim removed 3 bases at V and 2 bases at J, leaving 8 bases unmatched. Germline loops: CDR1 SGHAT, CDR2 FQDESV (reference sequence). The CDR3 bases are TGTGCCAGCAGCTTCCACCCGGACAGGGGAACTGGAAACACCATATATTTT. Translating it yields CASSFHPDRGTGNTIYF.